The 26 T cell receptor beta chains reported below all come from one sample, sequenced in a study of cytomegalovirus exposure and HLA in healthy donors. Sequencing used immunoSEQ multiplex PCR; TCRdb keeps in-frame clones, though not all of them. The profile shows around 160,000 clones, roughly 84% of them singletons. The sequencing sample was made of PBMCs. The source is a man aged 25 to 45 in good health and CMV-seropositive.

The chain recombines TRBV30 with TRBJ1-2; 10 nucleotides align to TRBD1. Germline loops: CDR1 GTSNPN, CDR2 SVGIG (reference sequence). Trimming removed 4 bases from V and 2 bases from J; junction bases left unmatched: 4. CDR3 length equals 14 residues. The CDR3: CAWNSDRGNYGYTF. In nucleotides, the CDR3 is TGTGCCTGGAACTCGGACAGGGGGAACTATGGCTACACCTTC.

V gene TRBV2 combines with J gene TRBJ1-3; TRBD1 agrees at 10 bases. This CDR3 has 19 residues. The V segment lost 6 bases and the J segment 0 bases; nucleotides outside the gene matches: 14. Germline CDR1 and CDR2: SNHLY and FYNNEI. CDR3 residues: CASRGTGAFSFSSGNTIYF. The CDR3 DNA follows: TGTGCCAGCAGAGGGACAGGGGCATTCTCCTTTAGCTCTGGAAACACCATATATTTT.

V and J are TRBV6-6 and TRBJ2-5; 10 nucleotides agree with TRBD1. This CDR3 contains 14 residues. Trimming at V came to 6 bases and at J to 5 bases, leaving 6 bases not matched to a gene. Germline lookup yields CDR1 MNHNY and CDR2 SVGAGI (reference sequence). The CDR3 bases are TGTGCCAGCAGCTCGGGACAGGGGCGGGAGACCCAGTACTTC. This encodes CASSSGQGRETQYF.

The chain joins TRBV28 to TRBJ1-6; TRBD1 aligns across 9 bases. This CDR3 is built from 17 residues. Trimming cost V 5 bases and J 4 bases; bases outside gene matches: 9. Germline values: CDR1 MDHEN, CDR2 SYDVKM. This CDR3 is CASSIRDREVYNSPLHF. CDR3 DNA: TGTGCCAGCAGTATCCGGGACAGGGAGGTGTATAATTCACCCCTCCACTTT. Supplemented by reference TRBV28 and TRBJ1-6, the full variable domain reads DVKVTQSSRYLVKRTGEKVFLECVQDMDHENMFWYRQDPGLGLRLIYFSYDVKMKEKGDIPEGYSVSREKKERFSLILESASTNQTSMYLCASSIRDREVYNSPLHFGNGTRLTVT.

CDR3 DNA: TGCGCCAGCAGCCAAGGGGCAGGGCAGTATGGCTACACCTTC. It yields the protein CASSQGAGQYGYTF. The gene calls are TRBV4-3 and TRBJ1-2; a possible D gene is TRBD1 (5 bases). Trimming shortened V by 1 base and J by 5 bases, and 11 bases separated the two germline ends. The CDR3 has 14 residues. Germline-derived CDR1 and CDR2 are LGHNA and YSLEER.

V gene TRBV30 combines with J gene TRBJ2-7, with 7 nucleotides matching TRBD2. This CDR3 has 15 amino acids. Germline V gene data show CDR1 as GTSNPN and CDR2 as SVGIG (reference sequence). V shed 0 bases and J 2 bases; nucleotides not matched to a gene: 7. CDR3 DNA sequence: TGTGCCTGGAGTGTACCCGGGAGGCGGACCTACGAGCAGTACTTC. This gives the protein CAWSVPGRRTYEQYF.

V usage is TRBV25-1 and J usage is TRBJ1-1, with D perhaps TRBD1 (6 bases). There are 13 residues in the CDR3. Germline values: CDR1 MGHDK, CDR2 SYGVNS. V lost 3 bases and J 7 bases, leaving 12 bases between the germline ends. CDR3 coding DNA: TGTGCCAGCAGTGATCCTACAGGGATTGAAGCTTTCTTT. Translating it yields CASSDPTGIEAFF.

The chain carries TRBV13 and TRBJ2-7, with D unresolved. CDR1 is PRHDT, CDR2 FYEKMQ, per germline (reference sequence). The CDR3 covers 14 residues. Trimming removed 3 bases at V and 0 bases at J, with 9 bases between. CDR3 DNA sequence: TGTGCCAGCAGCTTGGGCCCCCCCTCCTACGAGCAGTACTTC. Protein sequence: CASSLGPPSYEQYF.

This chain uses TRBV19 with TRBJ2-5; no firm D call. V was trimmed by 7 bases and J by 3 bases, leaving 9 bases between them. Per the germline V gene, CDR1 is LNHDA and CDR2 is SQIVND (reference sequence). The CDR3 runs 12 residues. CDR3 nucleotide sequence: TGTGCCAGTAATCACGGAGAAGAGACCCAGTACTTC. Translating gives CASNHGEETQYF.

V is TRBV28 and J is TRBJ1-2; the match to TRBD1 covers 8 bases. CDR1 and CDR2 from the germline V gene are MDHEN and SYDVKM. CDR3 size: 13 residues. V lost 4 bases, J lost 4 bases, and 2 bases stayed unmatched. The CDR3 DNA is TGTGCCAGCAGTTCGGACAGGGTCTATGGCTACACCTTC. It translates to CASSSDRVYGYTF.

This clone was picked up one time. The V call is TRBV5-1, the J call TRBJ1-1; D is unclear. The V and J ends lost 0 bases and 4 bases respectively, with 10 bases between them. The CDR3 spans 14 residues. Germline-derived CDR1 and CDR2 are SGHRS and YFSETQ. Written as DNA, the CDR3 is TGCGCCAGCAGCTTGGTGCCCTCCAGCACTGAAGCTTTCTTT. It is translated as CASSLVPSSTEAFF.

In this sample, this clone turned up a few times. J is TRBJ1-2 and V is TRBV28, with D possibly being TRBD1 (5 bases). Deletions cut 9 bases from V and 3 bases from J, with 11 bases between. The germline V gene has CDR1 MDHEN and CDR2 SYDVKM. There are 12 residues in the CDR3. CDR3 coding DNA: TGTGCCAGTAAGGGGCAAGACTATGGCTACACCTTC. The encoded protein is CASKGQDYGYTF.

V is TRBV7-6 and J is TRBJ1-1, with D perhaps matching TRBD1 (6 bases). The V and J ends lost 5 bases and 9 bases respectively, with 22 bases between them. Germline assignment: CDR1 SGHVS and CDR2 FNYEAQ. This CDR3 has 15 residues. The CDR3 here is CASSQASSSQGKAFF. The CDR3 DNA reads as TGTGCCAGCAGCCAAGCCTCCTCCTCTCAGGGGAAAGCTTTCTTT.

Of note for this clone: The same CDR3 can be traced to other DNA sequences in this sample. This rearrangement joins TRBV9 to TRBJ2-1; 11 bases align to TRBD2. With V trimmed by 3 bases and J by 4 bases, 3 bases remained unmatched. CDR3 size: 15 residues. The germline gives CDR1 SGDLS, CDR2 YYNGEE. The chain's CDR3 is CASSDGTSGYNEQFF. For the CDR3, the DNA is TGTGCCAGCAGCGATGGGACTAGCGGATACAATGAGCAGTTCTTC. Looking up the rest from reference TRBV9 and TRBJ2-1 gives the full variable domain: DSGVTQTPKHLITATGQRVTLRCSPRSGDLSVYWYQQSLDQGLQFLIQYYNGEERAKGNILERFSAQQFPDLHSELNLSSLELGDSALYFCASSDGTSGYNEQFFGPGTRLTVL.

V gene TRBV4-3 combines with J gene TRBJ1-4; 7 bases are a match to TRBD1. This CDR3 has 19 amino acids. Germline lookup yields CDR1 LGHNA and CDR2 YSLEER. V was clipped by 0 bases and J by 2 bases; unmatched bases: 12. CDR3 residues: CASSQDQTGRGRTNEKLFF. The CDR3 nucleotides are TGCGCCAGCAGCCAAGATCAAACGGGCAGGGGGAGGACTAATGAAAAACTGTTTTTT.

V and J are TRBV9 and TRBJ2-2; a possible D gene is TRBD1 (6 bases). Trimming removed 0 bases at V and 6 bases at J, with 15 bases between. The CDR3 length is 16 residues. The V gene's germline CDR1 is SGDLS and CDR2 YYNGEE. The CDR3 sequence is CASSVVGQIISGELFF. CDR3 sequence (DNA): TGTGCCAGCAGCGTAGTTGGACAGATCATTTCCGGGGAGCTGTTTTTT.

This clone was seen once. The CDR3 reads CASSLGGFNYGYTF. DNA of the CDR3: TGTGCCAGCAGCTTGGGAGGGTTTAACTATGGCTACACCTTC. The genes are TRBV5-5 and TRBJ1-2; D remains unclear. This CDR3 has 14 amino acids. V was clipped by 0 bases and J by 1 base, with 7 bases between them. Germline V CDR1 and CDR2: SGHKS, YYEKEE (reference sequence).

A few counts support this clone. The CDR3 is CASGRATSYEQYF. DNA for the CDR3: TGTGCCAGCGGGAGAGCCACCTCCTACGAGCAGTACTTC. This chain links TRBV7-2 with TRBJ2-7; weak D call: TRBD2 (5 bases). V lost 8 bases and J lost 0, with 11 bases in between. The CDR3 contains 13 residues. Germline loops: CDR1 SGHTA, CDR2 FQGNSA.

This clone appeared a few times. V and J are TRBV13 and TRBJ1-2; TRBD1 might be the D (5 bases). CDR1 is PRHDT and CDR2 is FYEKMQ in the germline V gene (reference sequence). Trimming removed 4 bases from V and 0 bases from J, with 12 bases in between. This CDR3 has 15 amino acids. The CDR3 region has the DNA TGTGCCAGCAGCTCATCACGGGGGGCTAACTATGGCTACACCTTC. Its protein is CASSSSRGANYGYTF.

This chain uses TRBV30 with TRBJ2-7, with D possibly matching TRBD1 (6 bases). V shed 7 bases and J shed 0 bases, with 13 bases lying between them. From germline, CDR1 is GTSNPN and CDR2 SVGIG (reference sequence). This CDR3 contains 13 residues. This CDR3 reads CALFGRGSYEQYF. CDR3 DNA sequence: TGTGCCTTGTTCGGCAGGGGCTCCTACGAGCAGTACTTC.

CDR3 sequence: CASGVAGVHGELFF. CDR3 in DNA: TGTGCCAGCGGAGTAGCGGGGGTCCACGGGGAGCTGTTTTTT. This chain connects TRBV2 to TRBJ2-2, with TRBD2 matching over 9 bases. The V gene's germline CDR1 is SNHLY and CDR2 FYNNEI. J lost 7 bases, V lost 8 bases, and 8 bases had no gene match. The CDR3 has 14 residues.

CDR3 sequence (DNA): TGTGCCAGCAGCTTAGGAGTCCTCGAGCAGTACTTC. This sequence encodes CASSLGVLEQYF. The V and J genes are TRBV11-2 and TRBJ2-7, with D unclear. Germline lookup yields CDR1 SGHAT and CDR2 FQNNGV. This CDR3 contains 12 residues. The ends were cut back, 1 base at V and 6 bases at J, with 7 bases in the middle.

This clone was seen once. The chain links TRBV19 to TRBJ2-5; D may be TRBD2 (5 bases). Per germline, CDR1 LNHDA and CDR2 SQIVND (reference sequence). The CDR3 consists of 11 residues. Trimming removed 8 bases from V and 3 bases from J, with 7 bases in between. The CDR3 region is CASGLEETQYF. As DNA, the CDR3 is TGTGCCAGTGGACTGGAAGAGACCCAGTACTTC.

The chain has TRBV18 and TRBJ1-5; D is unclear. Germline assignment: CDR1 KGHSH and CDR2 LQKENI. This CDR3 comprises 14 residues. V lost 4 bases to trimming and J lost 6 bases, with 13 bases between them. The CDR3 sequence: CASSLLDGVQPQHF. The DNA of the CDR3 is TGTGCCAGCTCACTCCTTGACGGGGTTCAGCCCCAGCATTTT. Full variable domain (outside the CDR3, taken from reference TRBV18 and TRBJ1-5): NAGVMQNPRHLVRRRGQEARLRCSPMKGHSHVYWYRQLPEEGLKFMVYLQKENIIDESGMPKERFSAEFPKEGPSILRIQQVVRGDSAAYFCASSLLDGVQPQHFGDGTRLSIL.

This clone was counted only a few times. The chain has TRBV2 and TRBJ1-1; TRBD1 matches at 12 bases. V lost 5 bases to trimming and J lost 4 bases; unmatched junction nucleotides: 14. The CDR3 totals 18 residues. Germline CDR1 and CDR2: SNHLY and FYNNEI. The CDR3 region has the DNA TGTGCCAGCAGTTTCCACCCCGGGACAGGGGGCTTGGGCACTGAAGCTTTCTTT. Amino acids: CASSFHPGTGGLGTEAFF.

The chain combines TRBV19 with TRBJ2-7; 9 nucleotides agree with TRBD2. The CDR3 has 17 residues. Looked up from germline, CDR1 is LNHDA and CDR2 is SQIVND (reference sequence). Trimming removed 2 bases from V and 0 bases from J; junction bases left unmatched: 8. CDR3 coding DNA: TGTGCCAGTAGTATATCGGTTGGGACTAGCCGCTCCTACGAGCAGTACTTC. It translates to CASSISVGTSRSYEQYF.